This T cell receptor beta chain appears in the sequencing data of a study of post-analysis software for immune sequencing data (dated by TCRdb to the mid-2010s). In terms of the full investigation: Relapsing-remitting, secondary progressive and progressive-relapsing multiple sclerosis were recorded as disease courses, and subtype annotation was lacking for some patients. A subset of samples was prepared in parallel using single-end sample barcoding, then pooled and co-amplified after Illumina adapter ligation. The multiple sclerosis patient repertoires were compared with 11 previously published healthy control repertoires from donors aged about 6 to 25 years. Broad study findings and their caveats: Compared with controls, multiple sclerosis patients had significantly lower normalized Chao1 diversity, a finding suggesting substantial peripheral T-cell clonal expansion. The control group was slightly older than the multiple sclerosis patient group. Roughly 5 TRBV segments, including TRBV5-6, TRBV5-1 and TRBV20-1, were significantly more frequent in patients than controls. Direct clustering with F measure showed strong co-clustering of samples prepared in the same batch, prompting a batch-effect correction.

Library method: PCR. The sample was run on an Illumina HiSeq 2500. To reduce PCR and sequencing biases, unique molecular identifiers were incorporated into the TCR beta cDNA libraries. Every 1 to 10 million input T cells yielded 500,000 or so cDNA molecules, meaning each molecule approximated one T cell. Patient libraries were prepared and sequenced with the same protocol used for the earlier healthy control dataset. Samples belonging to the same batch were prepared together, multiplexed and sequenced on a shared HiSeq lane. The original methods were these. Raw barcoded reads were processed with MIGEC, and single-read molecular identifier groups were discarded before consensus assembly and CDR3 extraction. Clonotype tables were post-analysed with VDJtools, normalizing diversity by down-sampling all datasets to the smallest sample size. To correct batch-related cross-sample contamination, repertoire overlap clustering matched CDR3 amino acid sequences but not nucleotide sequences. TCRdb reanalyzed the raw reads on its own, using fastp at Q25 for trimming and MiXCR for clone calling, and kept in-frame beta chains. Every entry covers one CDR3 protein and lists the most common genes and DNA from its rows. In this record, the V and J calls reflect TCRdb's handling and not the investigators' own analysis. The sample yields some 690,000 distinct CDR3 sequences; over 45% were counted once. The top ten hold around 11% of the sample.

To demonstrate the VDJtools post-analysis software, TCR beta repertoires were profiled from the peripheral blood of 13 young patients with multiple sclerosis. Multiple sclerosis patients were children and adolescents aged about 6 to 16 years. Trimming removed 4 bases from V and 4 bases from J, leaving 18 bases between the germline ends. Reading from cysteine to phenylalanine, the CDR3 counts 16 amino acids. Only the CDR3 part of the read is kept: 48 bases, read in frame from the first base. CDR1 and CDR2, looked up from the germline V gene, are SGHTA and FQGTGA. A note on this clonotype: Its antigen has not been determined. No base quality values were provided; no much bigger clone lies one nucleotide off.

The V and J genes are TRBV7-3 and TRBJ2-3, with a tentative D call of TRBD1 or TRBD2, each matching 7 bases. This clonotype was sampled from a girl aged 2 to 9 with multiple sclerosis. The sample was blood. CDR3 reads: CASSSQGGSGSDTQYF. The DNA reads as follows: TGTGCCAGCAGCTCCCAGGGGGGGAGTGGTTCAGATACGCAGTATTTT.